These T cell receptor beta chains were read from a single sample in a study of T cell repertoires in cytomegalovirus infection. Antigens of these TCRs are unknown. One entry per CDR3 protein results from TCRdb running MiXCR on the reads. This table has fewer than 950,000 distinct CDR3 sequences, about 33% appearing once. The starting material was cultured CD8+ T cells from PBMCs, obtained from culture after CMV antigen stimulation. These receptors were collected from a human donor in good health (CMV status not recorded). Some clones in this sample may be carry-over from other donors' samples. The CDR3 runs from the conserved cysteine through the conserved F or W. D genes are given only for firm matches. Expanded clones get a size class; other rows say once, few or many, or leave the size out.

j_call	v_call	d_call	clone_size	cdr3_nt	cdr3_aa
TRBJ1-1	TRBV5-1	TRBD1	NA	TGCGCCAGCAGCGGGACAGGAGGACCCTACACTGAAGCTTTCTTT	CASSGTGGPYTEAFF
TRBJ1-2	TRBV6-8	NA	NA	TGTGCCAGCAGTTACTCGTACAGGAGGGAAAACTATGGCTACACCTTC	CASSYSYRRENYGYTF
TRBJ2-3	TRBV7-1	NA	NA	TGTGCCAGCAGAATCCCCGGCGGGTTCACAGATACGCAGTATTTT	CASRIPGGFTDTQYF
TRBJ2-7	TRBV7-4	NA	NA	TGTGCCAGCAGCTCCGGGAGACGTGGTCACTACGAGCAGTACTTC	CASSSGRRGHYEQYF
TRBJ1-2	TRBV20-1	NA	NA	TGCAGTGCTAAGGACAGAGCTAACTATGGCTACACCTTC	CSAKDRANYGYTF
TRBJ1-1	TRBV6-2/TRBV6-3	NA	many	TGTGCCAGCAGTCACATTGTCCAGGCTTCTGAAGCTTTCTTT	CASSHIVQASEAFF
TRBJ1-2	TRBV7-9	NA	NA	TGTGCCAGCAGCACTGGCACCTACTATGGCTACACCTTC	CASSTGTYYGYTF
TRBJ2-4	TRBV29-1	NA	NA	TGCAGCGTTGTTGATAGTGCCAAAAACATTCAGTACTTC	CSVVDSAKNIQYF
TRBJ2-2	TRBV29-1	NA	few	TGCAGCGTAACTGAAGGCGGGTACACCGGGGAGCTGTTTTTT	CSVTEGGYTGELFF
TRBJ2-1	TRBV11-3	NA	many	TGTGCCAGCAGCCAGCCGGGGGAGGGGGCCTACAATGAGCAGTTCTTC	CASSQPGEGAYNEQFF
TRBJ2-5	TRBV7-4	NA	NA	TGTGCCAGCAGCTTAGAGATAGAACTAGAGACCCAGTACTTC	CASSLEIELETQYF
TRBJ1-3	TRBV7-9	NA	once	TGTGCCAGCAGCTTAAAGGAGTACTCTGGAAACACCATATATTTT	CASSLKEYSGNTIYF
TRBJ1-1	TRBV7-4	NA	NA	TGTGCCAGCAGCTTAGTAGGGAGAAAGAACACTGAAGCTTTCTTT	CASSLVGRKNTEAFF
TRBJ1-4	TRBV2	TRBD1	NA	TGTGCCAGCAGTGTATTGCCGTATCGGACAGGGGTGTCTAATGAAAAACTGTTTTTT	CASSVLPYRTGVSNEKLFF
TRBJ2-4	TRBV6-2/TRBV6-3	TRBD1	NA	TGTGCCAGCAGAGGGACAGAAAACATTCAGTACTTC	CASRGTENIQYF
TRBJ2-3	TRBV4-3	TRBD2	few	TGCGCCAGCAGCCGAGGTAGCGGGGCAGATACGCAGTATTTT	CASSRGSGADTQYF
TRBJ1-1	TRBV7-6	NA	many	TGTGCCAGCAGCTTGGGGATGGGGGCCCGGAGCACTGAAGCTTTCTTT	CASSLGMGARSTEAFF
TRBJ2-2	TRBV12-3/TRBV12-4	TRBD1	many	TGTGCCAGCAGTCCCCCCCGGACAGGGCCCACCGGGGAGCTGTTTTTT	CASSPPRTGPTGELFF
TRBJ2-7	TRBV7-9	NA	many	TGTGCCAGCAGCTTAGCCGGGACAAGCTCCTACGAGCAGTACTTC	CASSLAGTSSYEQYF
TRBJ1-1	TRBV6-1	TRBD1	NA	TGTGCCTGCTCGGGGACAGTGAACACTGAAGCTTTCTTT	CACSGTVNTEAFF
TRBJ2-5	TRBV6-2/TRBV6-3	NA	few	TGTGCCAGCAGTTACTCTAACCGGGTGTGGGACCAAGAGACCCAGTACTTC	CASSYSNRVWDQETQYF
TRBJ2-7	TRBV20-1	NA	NA	TGCAGTGCTAGTCGGGACACCGACTACGAGCAGTACTTC	CSASRDTDYEQYF
TRBJ1-1	TRBV11-2	NA	NA	TGTGCCAGCAGCTTCTGGGGGAGGGGAGAAACCACTGAAGCTTTCTTT	CASSFWGRGETTEAFF
TRBJ1-1	TRBV27	NA	many	TGTGCCAGCAGTAGACCGGGCCAAAACACTGAAGCTTTCTTT	CASSRPGQNTEAFF
TRBJ1-1	TRBV20-1	NA	NA	TGCAGTGTCCGGGAAGGAGGACCGAACACTGAAGCTTTCTTT	CSVREGGPNTEAFF
TRBJ1-2	TRBV5-1	TRBD1	NA	TGCGCCAGCAGCCACGGACAGGGGACCCTCTATGGCTACACCTTC	CASSHGQGTLYGYTF
TRBJ1-4	TRBV6-6	TRBD1	NA	TGTGCCACCACGCAGGGGGCATTTATCGATGAAAAACTGTTTTTT	CATTQGAFIDEKLFF
TRBJ1-1	TRBV7-9	NA	NA	TGTGCCAGCAGCCCCCGAGGAACATCCACTGAAACTTTCTTT	CASSPRGTSTETFF
TRBJ2-2	TRBV29-1	NA	NA	TGCAGCGTTGAGGAGCACGGGGAGCTGTTTTTT	CSVEEHGELFF
TRBJ2-7	TRBV7-9	TRBD1	NA	TGTGCCAGCAGCTTAGCGGGGACAGGGGCGTACGAGCAGTACTTC	CASSLAGTGAYEQYF
TRBJ2-7	TRBV9	TRBD1	NA	TGTGCCAGCAGCGTCGGTGACAGGGCCTACGAGCAGTACTTC	CASSVGDRAYEQYF
TRBJ2-1	TRBV24-1	TRBD2	NA	TGTGCCACCAGTGACCCCAGCGGGGGGCGCAACAATGAGCAGTTCTTC	CATSDPSGGRNNEQFF
TRBJ1-5	TRBV19	NA	few	TGTGCCAGTAGTATGGGCGCTAGCAATCAGCCCCAGCATTTT	CASSMGASNQPQHF
TRBJ1-3	TRBV9	NA	NA	TGTGCCAGCAGCTCGTCCGGGACCTATCCAAACACCATATATTTT	CASSSSGTYPNTIYF
TRBJ1-2	TRBV7-2	NA	many	TGTGCCAGCAGCGTCGACAGTTTCGGGAACTATGGCTACACCTTC	CASSVDSFGNYGYTF
TRBJ1-1	TRBV11-1	NA	NA	TGTGCCAGCATCGACCATATGAACACTGAAGCTTTCTTT	CASIDHMNTEAFF
TRBJ1-5	TRBV27	NA	NA	TGTGCCAGCAGTTTCTCGGGGCAGGGTAGTCAGCCCCAGCATTTT	CASSFSGQGSQPQHF
TRBJ1-1	TRBV4-3	TRBD1	NA	TGCGCCAGCAGCCAATCCCCGGACAGGGGGGATCGGAACACTGAAGCTTTCTTT	CASSQSPDRGDRNTEAFF